Presented here are 15 T cell receptor beta chains from one specimen sequenced in a study of T-cell reconstitution after alpha-beta-depleted transplantation in children. Preparation of the TCRbeta library used unique molecular identifiers. A single record per CDR3 protein comes from TCRdb applying MiXCR to the PCR reads. The data show 600,000 to 700,000 distinct CDR3 sequences, with 16% seen just once and 1.1% held by the top ten. The starting material was PBMCs from the stem cell graft donor, obtained from the stem cell graft. Receptors were obtained from a human donor who donated a stem cell graft to a child with acute myeloid leukemia.

This clonotype was picked up a small number of times. This chain joins TRBV7-2 and TRBJ1-2; TRBD1 is a possible D gene (5 bases). V was pared by 8 bases and J by 4 bases, with 11 bases between. Germline CDR1 SGHTA, CDR2 FQGNSA. This CDR3 is built from 12 residues. Here the CDR3 DNA reads TGTGCCAGCGGGGGGGGATCCTATGGCTACACCTTC. Translated, it gives CASGGGSYGYTF. The complete variable domain, with remaining parts taken from reference TRBV7-2 and TRBJ1-2, reads GAGVSQSPSNKVTEKGKDVELRCDPISGHTALYWYRQSLGQGLEFLIYFQGNSAPDKSGLPSDRFSAERTGGSVSTLTIQRTQQEDSAVYLCASGGGSYGYTFGSGTRLTVV.

This clonotype was seen many times. The gene calls are TRBV29-1 and TRBJ1-1; D is uncertain. Per the germline V gene, CDR1 is SQVTM and CDR2 is ANQGSEA. The CDR3 extends over 10 amino acids. The V and J ends lost 2 bases and 8 bases respectively, with 6 bases between them. CDR3: CSVESGEAFF. CDR3 coding DNA: TGCAGCGTTGAATCGGGAGAAGCTTTCTTT. The variable domain in full, completed from reference TRBV29-1 and TRBJ1-1, reads SAVISQKPSRDICQRGTSLTIQCQVDSQVTMMFWYRQQPGQSLTLIATANQGSEATYESGFVIDKFPISRPNLTFSTLTVSNMSPEDSSIYLCSVESGEAFFGQGTRLTVV.

This clonotype showed up many times. This chain uses TRBV20-1 with TRBJ1-6; maybe TRBD1 (5 bases). The CDR3 totals 14 residues. The germline CDR1 and CDR2 sequences are DFQATT and SNEGSKA (reference sequence). V shed 5 bases and J shed 5 bases, with 13 bases lying between them. CDR3 sequence: CSALTDRDNSPLHF. CDR3 coding DNA: TGCAGTGCTCTTACCGACAGAGATAATTCACCCCTCCACTTT.

The CDR3 DNA follows: TGTGCCAGCAGCTTAGCCCCCCCAGGTTCCTATGGCTACACCTTC. Protein product: CASSLAPPGSYGYTF. V and J are TRBV7-2 and TRBJ1-2, with D uncertain. The CDR3 consists of 15 residues. In germline, CDR1 is SGHTA, CDR2 FQGNSA. The V end lost 0 bases, the J end lost 4 bases, and 12 bases lay between the germline ends.

This clonotype was detected a few times. The chain couples TRBV20-1 to TRBJ2-5; 13 nucleotides line up with TRBD2. Unmatched junction bases numbered 7, after V lost 4 bases and J lost 2 bases. The germline CDR1 and CDR2 sequences are DFQATT and SNEGSKA (reference sequence). CDR3 size: 16 residues. CDR3 protein: CSATGLAGAVQETQYF. Written as DNA, the CDR3 is TGCAGTGCTACCGGACTAGCGGGGGCCGTGCAAGAGACCCAGTACTTC.

The chain links TRBV7-2 to TRBJ2-7; 10 bases fit TRBD1. The CDR3 has 16 residues. In germline, CDR1 is SGHTA, CDR2 FQGNSA. V was clipped by 5 bases and J by 4 bases; unmatched bases: 11. CDR3 in amino acids: CASSLTGTGDEYEQYF. The CDR3, as DNA: TGTGCCAGCAGCCTTACCGGGACAGGGGACGAGTACGAGCAGTACTTC.

The chain recombines TRBV30 with TRBJ2-5, with 8 bases lining up with TRBD2. The length of the CDR3 is 14 residues. The trim removed 3 bases at V and 1 base at J, leaving 4 bases unmatched. CDR1 is GTSNPN and CDR2 is SVGIG in the germline V gene (reference sequence). CDR3 protein: CAWRARGGQETQYF. CDR3 in DNA: TGTGCCTGGAGGGCACGGGGGGGCCAAGAGACCCAGTACTTC. Full variable domain (missing parts from reference TRBV30 and TRBJ2-5): SQTIHQWPATLVQPVGSPLSLECTVEGTSNPNLYWYRQAAGRGLQLLFYSVGIGQISSEVPQNLSASRPQDRQFILSSKKLLLSDSGFYLCAWRARGGQETQYFGPGTRLLVL.

This clonotype was observed a handful of times. V gene TRBV4-1 combines with J gene TRBJ2-1; the match to TRBD1 covers 10 bases. The CDR3 covers 16 residues. V trimming: 2 bases; J trimming: 6 bases; junction bases outside the gene matches: 7. CDR1 and CDR2 (germline): MGHRA, YSYEKL. In DNA form, the CDR3 reads TGCGCCAGCAGCCAAACCGGGACAGGGGCTCTCAATGAGCAGTTCTTC. Amino acid sequence: CASSQTGTGALNEQFF.

This clonotype was seen repeatedly, ten times or more. The CDR3 is CSARDIVAGGQETQYF. In nucleotides, the CDR3 is TGCAGTGCTAGAGATATCGTAGCGGGGGGGCAAGAGACCCAGTACTTC. This chain joins TRBV20-1 and TRBJ2-5; 11 nucleotides line up with TRBD2. Trimming at V came to 0 bases and at J to 2 bases, leaving 5 bases not matched to a gene. From germline, CDR1 is DFQATT and CDR2 SNEGSKA (reference sequence). The CDR3 sequence is 16 residues long.

This clonotype was seen once. The chain uses TRBV7-8 and TRBJ2-3; D gene ambiguous. V was trimmed by 1 base and J by 2 bases, leaving 10 bases between them. Per the germline V gene, CDR1 is SGHVS and CDR2 is FQNEAQ. CDR3 length: 15 residues. CDR3 sequence (DNA): TGTGCCAGCAGCTTAGAAGAACAGTACACAGATACGCAGTATTTT. Amino acid sequence: CASSLEEQYTDTQYF.

In DNA, the CDR3 is TGTGCCAGCAGTGAAGCAACAGGGGGCTGGCAGCCCCAGCATTTT. Residues: CASSEATGGWQPQHF. The chain links TRBV6-1 to TRBJ1-5, with 9 bases that match TRBD1. V dropped 0 bases and J dropped 7; count of bases not matched to a gene: 4. The V gene's germline CDR1 is MNHNS and CDR2 SASEGT. CDR3 length: 15 amino acids.

This clonotype was observed at least ten times. The chain joins TRBV20-1 to TRBJ1-5; TRBD1 matches at 7 bases. The germline gives CDR1 DFQATT, CDR2 SNEGSKA (reference sequence). This CDR3 has 14 residues. Germline trimming cut 3 bases from V and 8 bases from J; bases unmatched to any gene: 10. CDR3 nucleotide sequence: TGCAGTGCTAGGGGGGACAGCGTGGCCGAGCCCCAGCATTTT. This sequence encodes CSARGDSVAEPQHF.

This clonotype was observed once. V gene TRBV11-1 combines with J gene TRBJ2-7; 8 positions match TRBD1. CDR1 is SGHAT and CDR2 is FQDESV in the germline V gene (reference sequence). CDR3 length: 16 residues. Trimming at V came to 5 bases and at J to 1 base, leaving 10 bases not matched to a gene. CDR3 sequence (DNA): TGTGCCAGCAGCCGCTATTCTGACAGGGGATCCTACGAGCAGTACGTC. Residues: CASSRYSDRGSYEQYV.

This clonotype was found many times. The rearrangement joins TRBV20-1 to TRBJ2-4, with D perhaps TRBD1 (6 bases). From germline, CDR1 is DFQATT and CDR2 SNEGSKA (reference sequence). V dropped 5 bases and J dropped 0 bases, with 20 bases sitting between them. This CDR3 region has 17 residues. In nucleotides, the CDR3 is TGCAGTGCTCCCCTCGACAGGCTAATCCTAGCCAAAAACATTCAGTACTTC. Translating gives CSAPLDRLILAKNIQYF.

The table lists this clonotype with many counts. V is TRBV29-1 and J is TRBJ2-1; D unresolved. Germline lookup yields CDR1 SQVTM and CDR2 ANQGSEA. V lost 4 bases and J 9 bases, leaving 10 bases between the germline ends. CDR3 length: 11 amino acids. The DNA of the CDR3 is TGCAGCGTTGTAATCTCCGCTGAGCAGTTCTTC. Protein sequence: CSVVISAEQFF.